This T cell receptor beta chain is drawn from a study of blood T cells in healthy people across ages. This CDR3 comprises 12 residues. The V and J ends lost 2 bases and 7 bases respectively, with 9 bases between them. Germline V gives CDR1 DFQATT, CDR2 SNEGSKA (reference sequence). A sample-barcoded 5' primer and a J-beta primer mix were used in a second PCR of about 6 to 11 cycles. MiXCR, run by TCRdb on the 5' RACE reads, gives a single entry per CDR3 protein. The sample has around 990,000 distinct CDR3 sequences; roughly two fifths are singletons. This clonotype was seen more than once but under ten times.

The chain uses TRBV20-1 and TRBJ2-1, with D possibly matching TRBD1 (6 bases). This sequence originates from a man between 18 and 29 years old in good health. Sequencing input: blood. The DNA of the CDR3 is TGCAGTGCTAGATTCCAGGGGAATGAGCAGTTCTTC. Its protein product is CSARFQGNEQFF.